This TCR beta chain was retrieved from a study of vaccination effects on CD4 cells after COVID-19 (dated by TCRdb to the early 2020s). For the wider study: Participants received two doses of either the BNT162b2 or the mRNA-1273 mRNA SARS-CoV-2 vaccine. In both COVID-19 convalescent patients and infection-naive vaccine recipients, the study compared SARS-CoV-2 spike-specific CD4+ TCR repertoires from before mRNA vaccination with those from after it. Altogether, roughly 10 COVID-19 convalescent patients and a few SARS-CoV-2-naive healthy vaccine recipients made up the full study. In the study, cultures from other donors were sequenced using the Oncomine TCR Beta short-read assay on an Illumina iSeq 100.

Library generation was performed with the immunoSEQ multiplex PCR assay. TCR beta CDR3 sequencing was performed on DNA from the cultured, isolated CD4+ T cells. Regarding the original processing steps: Non-productive TCR sequences were removed, reads were trimmed to the CDR3 region, and CDR3s of at least 7 amino acids were retained. Antigen-specific clonotypes were identified using the MANAFEST web app by comparison of expansion in peptide wells against reference cultures. Positive clones required FDR<0.05 expansion versus reference and all other wells, odds ratio above 5, and frequency above 0.1% in two replicate wells. A clonotype was called cross-reactive if it was significantly expanded both in SARS-CoV-2 spike wells and in at least one common cold coronavirus spike condition. CDR3 similarity was assessed by Levenshtein distance using the stringdist R package, and unrooted trees were constructed with ape in R 3.6.1. This is the immuneACCESS table as TCRdb keeps it, with only in-frame sequences that have V and J called. A part of the clones is gone; compared with another copy, unresolved V genes explain less than half, and the rest is unexplained. V and J calls and clone size come straight from that table; D and trimming were deduced from the DNA. The sample records tens of thousands of clones, around 76% of which are singletons. About 4.1% of the sample goes to the ten largest clones.

As to this clone: This clone's antigen is unknown. No much larger clonotype is one base removed from it; base qualities were not supplied.

Study-wide conclusions, independent of this receptor: Among healthy vaccine recipients, nearly all vaccine-induced clones were SARS-CoV-2 mono-reactive, and just 1 of 255 was cross-reactive with common cold coronaviruses. Both infection-induced and vaccine-induced clones contracted markedly at late post-vaccination timepoints, which is consistent with waning T cell responses. The study was limited by a small number of convalescent patients and lacked early post-infection timepoints.

In the ViraFEST assay, PBMC were stimulated with viral peptide pools, and TCR sequencing was then used to find antigen-specific CD4+ T cell clonotypes based on their expansion. After around eleven days of culture, CD4+ T cells were isolated with the EasySep CD4+ T cell isolation kit. Healthy vaccine recipients had no prior SARS-CoV-2 infection, confirmed by negative nucleocapsid antibodies before and after vaccination. Each well held fewer than 2.5 million PBMC cultured in IMDM containing about 5.5% human AB serum, 9 to 10 IU/ml IL-2 and gentamicin, along with approximately 10 ug/ml peptides. On days 3 and 7, half of the culture medium was replaced with fresh IL-2-containing medium. Unless otherwise noted, each peptide stimulation condition was cultured in triplicate wells. PBMC were separated from whole blood using Ficoll-Paque Plus gradient centrifugation and were then either cryopreserved at -140C or used fresh. The overlapping peptide pools covered the spike proteins of SARS-CoV-2 as well as those of the common cold coronaviruses HCoV-NL63, HCoV-OC43 and HCoV-229E. Genomic DNA was extracted from cultured CD4+ T cells with the QIAamp micro DNA kit.

For CDR1 and CDR2, the germline V gene lists SGHRS and YFSETQ. The CDR3 spans 17 residues, from the cysteine through the phenylalanine. Only the CDR3 region is kept as DNA, spanning 51 bases read in frame from base 1. V and J are truncated by 0 bases and 3 bases respectively, leaving an intervening sequence of 15 bases. The V and J genes are TRBV5-1 and TRBJ2-2; perhaps TRBD1 is the D gene, with 6 bases matching. This receptor was taken from a human donor who received a COVID-19 vaccine. Sequenced here: CD4+ T cells from PBMCs cultured with HCoV-OC43 spike peptides, sampled before COVID-19 vaccination. This sample's cell subset or site label indicates: HCoV-OC43 spike overlapping peptide pool stimulation. The CDR3 is CASSLVPQGQDTGELFF. The nucleotide sequence is TGCGCCAGCAGCTTGGTCCCCCAGGGGCAGGACACCGGGGAGCTGTTTTTT.